This T cell receptor (beta chain) is drawn from a study of T cell responses to AZD1222 COVID-19 vaccine. Turning to the study itself: Pooling was applied to second doses at about 4 or about 12 weeks.

Comments on this clone: Its specificity is not known.

Findings and limits, study-wide: Close to half of spike-specific TCRs reportedly recognize unmutated variant regions. There were mostly white British donors and more females than males, and clonal diversity was possibly underestimated. Spike was spanned by vaccine-associated CD4 TCRs, which were dominant at 160-218 and 743-854.

The germline gives CDR1 SGHNT, CDR2 YYREEE (reference sequence). Losses at the gene ends were 4 bases for V and 0 bases for J; bases not matched to a gene: 4. The CDR3 has 15 residues. TCRdb's copy holds only in-frame clones and misses some; the assay was immunoSEQ multiplex PCR. The sample shows about 99,000 clones, approximately 92% of them seen only once. The gene calls are TRBV5-4 and TRBJ2-3; 8 bases match TRBD1. This TCR came from an adult in good health. The sequencing here drew on peripheral blood, taken on day 0 of AZD1222 vaccination. CDR3 in amino acids: CASSRGQASTDTQYF. The CDR3 nucleotides read TGTGCCAGCAGCAGGGGACAGGCTAGCACAGATACGCAGTATTTT.